Listed here are 5 T cell receptor beta chains from one sample, sequenced in a study of blood T cell repertoires in COVID-19. The protocol was immunoSEQ multiplex PCR, while the TCRdb copy is restricted to in-frame clones and leaves out a portion. The table has under 75,000 clones, 70% to 75% seen once. The source material was peripheral blood. The receptor source for this set is a man between 60 and 75 years old with acute or convalescent COVID-19.

This clone turned up a few times. The chain is built from TRBV20-1 and TRBJ2-7; D is unresolved. This CDR3 comprises 16 residues. CDR1 and CDR2 from the germline V gene are DFQATT and SNEGSKA (reference sequence). V lost 3 bases and J lost 2, with 20 bases in between. The chain's CDR3 is CSASWPSAKSTYEQYF. CDR3 sequence (DNA): TGCAGTGCTAGTTGGCCCAGCGCGAAATCGACCTACGAGCAGTACTTC.

This rearrangement joins TRBV5-1 to TRBJ2-1; 11 positions match TRBD2. This CDR3 region has 15 residues. With V trimmed by 5 bases and J by 6 bases, 7 bases remained unmatched. In germline, CDR1 is SGHRS, CDR2 YFSETQ. The CDR3 DNA sequence: TGCGCCAGCAGATCTAGCGGGAGGACCACCAATGAGCAGTTCTTC. It yields the protein CASRSSGRTTNEQFF.

A remark on this clone: A much larger clonotype is one base distant, so this may be a read error. The genes are TRBV19 and TRBJ1-5; the match to TRBD1 covers 9 bases. The V gene's germline CDR1 is LNHDA and CDR2 SQIVND (reference sequence). CDR3 size: 19 residues. This CDR3 is CANSKGTGGQTYSNQPQHF. As DNA, the CDR3 is TGTGCCAATAGTAAAGGAACAGGGGGCCAAACATATAGCAATCAGCCCCAGCATTTT.

This chain uses TRBV11-1 with TRBJ2-5; tentatively, D is TRBD2 (6 bases). Germline CDR1 reads SGHAT; CDR2 reads FQDESV (reference sequence). The V and J ends lost 0 bases and 1 base respectively, with 9 bases between them. The CDR3 sequence is 15 residues long. Here the CDR3 reads CASSLAGGTQETQYF. Here the CDR3 DNA reads TGTGCCAGCAGCTTAGCGGGAGGTACCCAAGAGACCCAGTACTTC.

The chain has TRBV13 and TRBJ1-1, with 9 positions matching TRBD1. The CDR3 sequence is 16 residues long. The V segment lost 4 bases and the J segment 2 bases; nucleotides outside the gene matches: 8. Germline CDR1 PRHDT, CDR2 FYEKMQ (reference sequence). As DNA, the CDR3 is TGTGCCAGCAGCTATCGACAGGGGGGCGTAAACACTGAAGCTTTCTTT. The encoded protein is CASSYRQGGVNTEAFF.